Presented here are 32 T cell receptor beta chains from one specimen sequenced in a study of blood T cell repertoires in COVID-19. TCRdb's table, derived via immunoSEQ multiplex PCR, lists solely in-frame clones and lacks some. This table holds some 190,000 clones, roughly 80% found once. Input material: peripheral blood. These receptors were obtained from a woman in her forties with COVID-19, enrolled during active disease.

V and J are TRBV14 and TRBJ2-1; maybe TRBD2 (6 bases). Germline V gives CDR1 SGHDN, CDR2 FVKESK. This CDR3 spans 16 amino acids. V gave up 0 bases and J gave up 0 bases, with 9 bases separating them. Written as DNA, the CDR3 is TGTGCCAGCAGCCAAGATTGGAGGGGCTCCTACAATGAGCAGTTCTTC. Translating it yields CASSQDWRGSYNEQFF.

This clone was picked up one time. The chain joins TRBV7-6 to TRBJ1-4, with unresolved D. The CDR3 covers 12 residues. The germline gives CDR1 SGHVS, CDR2 FNYEAQ. Trimming removed 5 bases from V and 8 bases from J, with 9 bases in between. The chain's CDR3 is CASSTLEEKLFF. The DNA of the CDR3 is TGTGCCAGCAGCACCTTGGAGGAAAAACTGTTTTTT.

This chain joins TRBV7-9 and TRBJ2-5; D unclear. This CDR3 region has 13 residues. The germline V gene has CDR1 SEHNR and CDR2 FQNEAQ (reference sequence). Trimming took 3 bases from V and 1 from J, leaving 6 bases between them. The CDR3 protein is CASSLASQETQYF. DNA of the CDR3: TGTGCCAGCAGCTTGGCCAGCCAAGAGACCCAGTACTTC.

Here the CDR3 reads CASSYAPGGQLRYTEAFF. Written as DNA, the CDR3 is TGTGCCAGCAGTTACGCACCGGGGGGTCAGTTGAGGTACACTGAAGCTTTCTTT. The chain employs TRBV6-2 or TRBV6-3 and TRBJ1-1; possible D gene TRBD1, 5 bases. Germline V gene data show CDR1 as MNHEY and CDR2 as SVGEGT. This CDR3 comprises 18 residues. V was cut by 2 bases and J by 3 bases, with 22 bases left in between.

This clone occurred once. The chain has TRBV6-5 and TRBJ2-1; TRBD1 matches 8 bases. The J segment lost 7 bases and the V segment lost 4 bases, leaving 12 bases of the junction unmatched. Germline V gene data show CDR1 as MNHEY and CDR2 as SVGAGI. The CDR3 is made up of 16 amino acids. The CDR3 sequence is CASSSRTGTGENEQFF. The CDR3 nucleotides read TGTGCCAGCAGTTCCCGAACCGGGACAGGAGAAAATGAGCAGTTCTTC.

The chain couples TRBV5-6 to TRBJ2-1; 13 bases are a match to TRBD2. The CDR3 runs 16 residues. The germline V gene encodes CDR1 SGHDT and CDR2 YYEEEE. Trimming cost V 4 bases and J 7 bases; bases outside gene matches: 8. The CDR3 DNA reads as TGTGCCAGCAGCCTCCGGGGGACTAGCGGGAATAATGAGCAGTTCTTC. Translating it yields CASSLRGTSGNNEQFF.

The chain uses TRBV3-1 (or the pseudogene TRBV3-2) and TRBJ1-1; maybe TRBD1 (5 bases). The V and J ends lost 5 bases and 1 base respectively, with 17 bases between them. The CDR3 loop spans 16 amino acids. In germline, CDR1 is LGHDT, CDR2 YNNKEL (reference sequence). As DNA, the CDR3 is TGTGCCAGCAGCTCAACGGGACTCGGGGAGAACACTGAAGCTTTCTTT. This gives the protein CASSSTGLGENTEAFF.

This chain uses TRBV27 with TRBJ2-7; possibly TRBD1 for D (6 bases). The CDR3 contains 14 residues. V was shortened by 10 bases and J by 2 bases, with 18 bases between the two germline ends. CDR1 MNHEY and CDR2 SMNVEV come from the germline V gene (reference sequence). CDR3 in amino acids: CATSPTGRPYEQYF. DNA of the CDR3: TGTGCCACTAGCCCAACAGGGCGGCCCTACGAGCAGTACTTC.

V is TRBV2 and J is TRBJ2-3; 8 bases fit TRBD1. This CDR3 has 16 amino acids. The trim removed 6 bases at V and 1 base at J, leaving 9 bases unmatched. Per the germline V gene, CDR1 is SNHLY and CDR2 is FYNNEI. CDR3 amino acids: CASRKQGALGTDTQYF. For the CDR3, the DNA is TGTGCCAGCAGAAAGCAGGGGGCGCTTGGCACAGATACGCAGTATTTT.

This chain joins TRBV18 and TRBJ1-6; no clear D gene. Germline assignment: CDR1 KGHSH and CDR2 LQKENI. CDR3 length: 14 amino acids. V shed 4 bases and J shed 7 bases, with 11 bases lying between them. This CDR3 reads CASSQDSVNSPLHF. Here the CDR3 DNA reads TGTGCCAGCTCACAGGACTCAGTCAATTCACCCCTCCACTTT.

The CDR3 DNA reads TGTGCCACCCGGGACTGGGGCAATGAGCAGTTCTTC. This gives the protein CATRDWGNEQFF. The V gene is TRBV19, the J gene TRBJ2-1; D may be TRBD2 (6 bases). Germline CDR1 is LNHDA and CDR2 is SQIVND (reference sequence). The CDR3 extends over 12 amino acids. Trimming stripped 10 bases from V and 6 bases from J, with 13 bases between.

V is TRBV27 and J is TRBJ2-3; 8 bases are shared with TRBD2. V lost 2 bases to trimming and J lost 2 bases; unmatched junction nucleotides: 12. The germline V gene encodes CDR1 MNHEY and CDR2 SMNVEV (reference sequence). This CDR3 has 18 amino acids. CDR3 sequence: CASSLTPPAGGITDTQYF. For the CDR3, the DNA is TGTGCCAGCAGTTTAACCCCCCCTGCGGGAGGCATCACAGATACGCAGTATTTT.

The chain couples TRBV30 to TRBJ2-3, with 13 bases matching TRBD2. The germline V gene encodes CDR1 GTSNPN and CDR2 SVGIG (reference sequence). The CDR3 length is 14 residues. With 5 bases clipped from V and 2 bases from J, the junction kept 1 base outside the gene matches. For the CDR3, the DNA is TGTGCCTGGGGACTAGCGGGGGCCACAGATACGCAGTATTTT. Encoded protein: CAWGLAGATDTQYF.

This clone turned up a few times. This sequence joins TRBV7-6 and TRBJ1-6, with 11 bases identical to TRBD1. Trimming took 5 bases from V and 10 from J; bases not matched to a gene: 7. The CDR3 covers 15 residues. CDR1 and CDR2 from the germline V gene are SGHVS and FNYEAQ. CDR3 coding DNA: TGTGCCAGCAGCCCGGGACAGGGGGGCAACTCACCCCTCCACTTT. It codes for CASSPGQGGNSPLHF.

The gene calls are TRBV29-1 and TRBJ2-1; tentatively, D is TRBD2 (5 bases). The germline CDR1 and CDR2 sequences are SQVTM and ANQGSEA. The V end was cut by 8 bases, the J end by 7 bases, with 18 bases between. CDR3 size: 13 residues. The CDR3 loop is CSSILGDGNEQFF. CDR3 nucleotide sequence: TGCAGCTCCATACTAGGAGACGGGAATGAGCAGTTCTTC.

In this sample, this clone turned up a few times. Other nucleotide sequences from this sample produce the same CDR3. The J gene is TRBJ1-6, the V gene TRBV20-1; the match to TRBD1 covers 11 bases. The CDR3 consists of 14 residues. Germline CDR1 and CDR2: DFQATT and SNEGSKA (reference sequence). Unmatched junction bases numbered 3, after V lost 3 bases and J lost 8 bases. This chain's CDR3 is CSASRDRGYSPLHF. In DNA form, the CDR3 reads TGCAGTGCTAGTCGGGACAGGGGGTATTCACCCCTCCACTTT.

The chain combines TRBV18 with TRBJ1-6; 7 bases agree with TRBD1. This CDR3 is built from 13 residues. Losses at the gene ends were 3 bases for V and 8 bases for J; bases not matched to a gene: 1. Germline CDR1 and CDR2: KGHSH and LQKENI. CDR3 nucleotide sequence: TGTGCCAGCTCACCGCAGGGGGATTCACCCCTCCACTTT. Translation gives CASSPQGDSPLHF.

V is TRBV6-1 and J is TRBJ2-1; TRBD1 matches 10 bases. Germline values: CDR1 MNHNS, CDR2 SASEGT. The CDR3 is 15 amino acids. V trimming: 7 bases; J trimming: 4 bases; junction bases outside the gene matches: 7. CDR3 coding DNA: TGTGCCAGCAACTCCCGGGACAGGGGTTACAATGAGCAGTTCTTC. Translating gives CASNSRDRGYNEQFF.

The genes are TRBV7-3 and TRBJ2-3; tentative D call: TRBD1 (5 bases). The V and J ends lost 2 bases and 3 bases respectively, with 12 bases between them. The germline V gene has CDR1 SGHTA and CDR2 FQGTGA. This CDR3 has 15 residues. The CDR3 spells CASSLARGQTDTQYF. Written as DNA, the CDR3 is TGTGCCAGCAGCTTAGCAAGGGGCCAGACAGATACGCAGTATTTT.

The J gene is TRBJ2-5, the V gene TRBV5-4; weak D call: TRBD1 (6 bases). Germline V lookup: CDR1 SGHNT, CDR2 YYREEE (reference sequence). Trimming took off 4 bases at V and 5 bases at J, with 18 bases between the two ends. This CDR3 is built from 15 residues. This CDR3 reads CASSTPLDRLETQYF. CDR3 in DNA: TGTGCCAGCAGCACTCCCCTAGACAGGCTCGAGACCCAGTACTTC.

J is TRBJ2-2 and V is TRBV18, with D perhaps matching TRBD2 (5 bases). The V gene's germline CDR1 is KGHSH and CDR2 LQKENI. This CDR3 has 14 amino acids. Trimming took 2 bases from V and 6 from J, leaving 10 bases between them. CDR3 in DNA: TGTGCCAGCTCACCAGAGGGTTGGTCCGGGGAGCTGTTTTTT. This codes for CASSPEGWSGELFF.

The gene calls are TRBV5-4 and TRBJ2-7; 9 bases are a match to TRBD2. Trimming at V came to 4 bases and at J to 2 bases, leaving 7 bases not matched to a gene. The CDR3 extends over 15 amino acids. Germline CDR1 SGHNT, CDR2 YYREEE (reference sequence). The DNA of the CDR3 is TGTGCCAGCAGCCGCCTGACTAGCGGAACCTACGAGCAGTACTTC. This encodes CASSRLTSGTYEQYF.

This chain links TRBV4-1 with TRBJ1-1, with D unclear. The CDR3 runs to 13 residues. Germline V gives CDR1 MGHRA, CDR2 YSYEKL. The ends were cut back, 1 base at V and 5 bases at J, with 8 bases in the middle. CDR3 nucleotide sequence: TGCGCCAGCAGCCAAGTTCGAGGAACTGAAGCTTTCTTT. Translating gives CASSQVRGTEAFF.

The V and J genes are TRBV6-6 and TRBJ2-7; D might be TRBD2 (6 bases). Trimming took 2 bases from V and 5 from J, leaving 10 bases between them. The length of the CDR3 is 13 residues. CDR1 is MNHNY and CDR2 is SVGAGI in the germline V gene (reference sequence). Written as DNA, the CDR3 is TGTGCCAGCAGTTACAGGGGACTCGACGAGCAGTACGTC. Its protein is CASSYRGLDEQYV.

The CDR3 protein is CASSLTQQGTEAFF. In nucleotides, the CDR3 is TGCGCCAGCAGCTTGACCCAACAGGGCACTGAAGCTTTCTTT. The chain links TRBV5-1 to TRBJ1-1; weak D call: TRBD1 (6 bases). CDR1 is SGHRS and CDR2 is YFSETQ in the germline V gene. The CDR3 length is 14 residues. V lost 1 base and J 4 bases, leaving 11 bases between the germline ends.

This clone was found once. The chain joins TRBV3-1 (or the pseudogene TRBV3-2) to TRBJ1-5, with 8 positions matching TRBD1. Looked up from germline, CDR1 is LGHDT and CDR2 is YNNKEL (reference sequence). J was trimmed by 3 bases and V by 4 bases; bases with no gene match: 5. This CDR3 contains 15 residues. The CDR3 reads CASSRGTGANQPQHF. The DNA of the CDR3 is TGTGCCAGCAGCCGTGGGACAGGTGCCAATCAGCCCCAGCATTTT.

CDR3 amino acids: CASSIGGSGLNTEAFF. CDR3 sequence (DNA): TGTGCCAGTAGTATCGGGGGGAGTGGGTTGAACACTGAAGCTTTCTTT. The rearrangement uses TRBV19 and TRBJ1-1; a possible D gene is TRBD1 (5 bases). Trimming removed 3 bases from V and 0 bases from J, with 14 bases in between. Germline assignment: CDR1 LNHDA and CDR2 SQIVND (reference sequence). The CDR3 sequence is 16 residues long.

The gene calls are TRBV18 and TRBJ2-2, with TRBD2 identical over 7 bases. Trimming removed 4 bases from V and 5 bases from J; junction bases left unmatched: 10. The CDR3 consists of 16 residues. Germline V CDR1 and CDR2: KGHSH, LQKENI. This CDR3 is CASSQGGLGTTGELFF. The CDR3 DNA reads TGTGCCAGCTCACAAGGAGGACTAGGAACAACCGGGGAGCTGTTTTTT.

The gene calls are TRBV19 and TRBJ1-2; TRBD1 matches 9 bases. V was pared by 1 base and J by 2 bases, with 2 bases of the junction left unmatched. This CDR3 comprises 15 residues. CDR1 LNHDA and CDR2 SQIVND come from the germline V gene (reference sequence). The CDR3 DNA reads as TGTGCCAGTAGTATAGGGACAGGGGACAACTATGGCTACACCTTC. The encoded protein is CASSIGTGDNYGYTF.

This clone was detected once. The J gene is TRBJ2-7, the V gene TRBV28; TRBD1 aligns across 8 bases. The CDR3 covers 13 residues. J gave up 2 bases and V 8 bases, and 5 bases lay outside the gene matches. Germline lookup yields CDR1 MDHEN and CDR2 SYDVKM. The CDR3 protein is CASVTGVTYEQYF. CDR3 sequence (DNA): TGTGCCAGCGTGACAGGGGTAACCTACGAGCAGTACTTC.

Notes on this clone: Other DNA sequences in the sample encode the same CDR3. The rearrangement joins TRBV7-6 to TRBJ2-1; 9 bases fit TRBD2. Trimming removed 2 bases from V and 0 bases from J; junction bases left unmatched: 5. Germline values: CDR1 SGHVS, CDR2 FNYEAQ. This CDR3 spans 17 amino acids. The chain's CDR3 is CASSLFAGGSSYNEQFF. DNA of the CDR3: TGTGCCAGCAGCTTATTTGCGGGAGGGTCCTCCTACAATGAGCAGTTCTTC. Full variable domain (missing parts from reference TRBV7-6 and TRBJ2-1): GAGVSQSPRYKVTKRGQDVALRCDPISGHVSLYWYRQALGQGPEFLTYFNYEAQQDKSGLPNDRFSAERPEGSISTLTIQRTEQRDSAMYRCASSLFAGGSSYNEQFFGPGTRLTVL.

The V gene is TRBV7-2, the J gene TRBJ2-3, with 8 bases matching TRBD1. V was pared by 1 base and J by 6 bases, with 9 bases of the junction left unmatched. Looked up from germline, CDR1 is SGHTA and CDR2 is FQGNSA. The CDR3 is 16 residues long. CDR3 region: CASSLVGFRDRDTQYF. CDR3 DNA: TGTGCCAGCAGCTTAGTCGGATTTCGGGACAGGGATACGCAGTATTTT.